This entry lists 3 T cell receptor beta chains sequenced from one sample in a study of synovial regulatory T cells in juvenile arthritis. Matched peripheral blood accompanied the synovial fluid taken from each patient with active arthritis. The repertoire was sequenced with immunoSEQ multiplex PCR; TCRdb's copy has only in-frame clones and lacks some. The table for this sample gives more than 2,500 clones. Sequences were obtained from Treg cells from the synovium. These receptors came from a donor younger than 30 with juvenile idiopathic arthritis.

Here the CDR3 reads CASSEGGIATEAFF. The J gene is TRBJ1-1, the V gene TRBV11-3. CDR1 SGHNT and CDR2 YENEEA come from the germline V gene. CDR3 size: 14 residues. No DNA sequence is on record.

The V gene is TRBV10-1, the J gene TRBJ2-6; TCRdb returns TRBD1, unconfirmable since there is no DNA. There are 14 residues in the CDR3. There is no recorded DNA. Germline assignment: CDR1 WNHNN and CDR2 SYGVQD (reference sequence). The CDR3 region is CASSGGPGANVLTF.

By frequency, this clone registers medium-sized (0.01 to 0.1%). The CDR3 reads CASTRRHNYGYTF. The chain is built from TRBV6-5 and TRBJ1-2; the D call of TRBD1 rests on TCRdb alone, since no DNA is present to check it. The CDR3 length is 13 residues. Only the protein is on record. Germline CDR1 reads MNHEY; CDR2 reads SVGAGI.